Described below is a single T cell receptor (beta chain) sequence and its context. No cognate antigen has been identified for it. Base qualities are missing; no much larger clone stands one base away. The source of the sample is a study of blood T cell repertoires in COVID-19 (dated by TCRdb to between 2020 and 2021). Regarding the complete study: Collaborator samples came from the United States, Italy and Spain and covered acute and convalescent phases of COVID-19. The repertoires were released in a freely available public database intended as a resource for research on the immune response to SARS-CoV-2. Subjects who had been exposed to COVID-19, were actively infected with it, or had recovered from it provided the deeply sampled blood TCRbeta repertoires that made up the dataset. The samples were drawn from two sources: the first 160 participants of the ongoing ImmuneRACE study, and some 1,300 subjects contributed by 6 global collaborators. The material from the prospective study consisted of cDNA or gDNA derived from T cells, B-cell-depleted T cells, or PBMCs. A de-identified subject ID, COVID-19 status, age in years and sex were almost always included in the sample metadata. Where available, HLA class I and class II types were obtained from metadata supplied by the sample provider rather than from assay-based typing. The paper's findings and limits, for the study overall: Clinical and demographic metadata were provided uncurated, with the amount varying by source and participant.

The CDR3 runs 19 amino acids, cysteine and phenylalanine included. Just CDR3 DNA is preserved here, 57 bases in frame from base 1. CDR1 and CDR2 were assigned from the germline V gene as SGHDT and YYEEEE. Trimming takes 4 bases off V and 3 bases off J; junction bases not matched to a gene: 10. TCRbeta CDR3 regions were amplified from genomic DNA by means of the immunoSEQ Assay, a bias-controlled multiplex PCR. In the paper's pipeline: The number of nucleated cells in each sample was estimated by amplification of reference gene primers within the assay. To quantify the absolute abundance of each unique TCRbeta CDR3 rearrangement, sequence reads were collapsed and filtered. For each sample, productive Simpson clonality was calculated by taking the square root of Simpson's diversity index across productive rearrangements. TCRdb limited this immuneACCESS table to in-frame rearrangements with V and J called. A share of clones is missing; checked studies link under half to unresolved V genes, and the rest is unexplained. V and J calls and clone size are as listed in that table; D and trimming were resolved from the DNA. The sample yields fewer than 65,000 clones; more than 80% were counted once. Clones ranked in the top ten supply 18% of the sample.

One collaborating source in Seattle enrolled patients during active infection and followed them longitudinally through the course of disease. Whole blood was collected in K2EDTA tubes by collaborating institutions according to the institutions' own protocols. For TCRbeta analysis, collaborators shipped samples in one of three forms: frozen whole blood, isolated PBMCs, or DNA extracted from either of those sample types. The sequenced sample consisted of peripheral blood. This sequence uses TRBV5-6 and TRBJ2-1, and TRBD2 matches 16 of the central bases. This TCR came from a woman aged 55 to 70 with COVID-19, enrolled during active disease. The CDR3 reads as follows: CASSLATGTSGRDYNEQFF. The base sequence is TGTGCCAGCAGCCTTGCAACTGGGACTAGCGGGAGGGACTACAATGAGCAGTTCTTC.